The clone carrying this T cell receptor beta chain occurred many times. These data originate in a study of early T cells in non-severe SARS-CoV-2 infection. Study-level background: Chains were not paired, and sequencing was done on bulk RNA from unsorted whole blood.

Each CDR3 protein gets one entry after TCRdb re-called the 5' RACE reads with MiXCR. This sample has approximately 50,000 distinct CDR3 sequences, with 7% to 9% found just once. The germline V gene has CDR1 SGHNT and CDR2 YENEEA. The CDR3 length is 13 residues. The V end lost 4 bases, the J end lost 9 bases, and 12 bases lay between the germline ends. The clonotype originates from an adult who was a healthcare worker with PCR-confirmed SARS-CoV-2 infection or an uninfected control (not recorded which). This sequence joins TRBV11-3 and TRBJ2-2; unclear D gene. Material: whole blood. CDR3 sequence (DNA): TGTGCCAGCAGCTCTAGAGTGGCGAGGGAGCTGTTTTTT. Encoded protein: CASSSRVARELFF. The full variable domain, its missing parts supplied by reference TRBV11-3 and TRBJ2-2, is EAGVVQSPRYKIIEKKQPVAFWCNPISGHNTLYWYLQNLGQGPELLIRYENEEAVDDSQLPKDRFSAERLKGVDSTLKIQPAELGDSAVYLCASSSRVARELFFGEGSRLTVL.